A selection of T cell receptor beta chains follows, all from one sample in a study of blood T cell repertoires in COVID-19. The protocol was immunoSEQ multiplex PCR, while the TCRdb copy is restricted to in-frame clones and leaves out a portion. Found here are about 270,000 clones, about nine tenths of them singletons; the top ten hold under 2.5%. Material: PBMCs or T cells enriched from blood (not recorded which). These receptors were obtained from an older woman who had recovered from COVID-19. The CDR3 runs from the conserved cysteine through the conserved F or W. The order of the fields is V gene, clone size, D gene, J gene, CDR3 DNA, CDR3 protein. The D gene is left open where the match is weak. For some rows the clone size is stated as once, few or many, or as a class when expanded; others skip it.

v_call: TRBV4-2; clone_size: .; d_call: TRBD1; j_call: TRBJ1-2; cdr3_nt: TGTGCCAGCAGCCAAGAACCCGCTTCGGGACAGGGGCGGTATGGCTACACCTTC; cdr3_aa: CASSQEPASGQGRYGYTF
v_call: TRBV7-9; clone_size: .; d_call: .; j_call: TRBJ1-1; cdr3_nt: TGTGCCAGCAGCCACGAGGACACTGAAGCTTTCTTT; cdr3_aa: CASSHEDTEAFF
v_call: TRBV10-1; clone_size: .; d_call: TRBD1; j_call: TRBJ2-7; cdr3_nt: TGCGCCAGCAGTGGGACAGGTCGCGAGCAGTACTTC; cdr3_aa: CASSGTGREQYF
v_call: TRBV3-1/TRBV3-2; clone_size: .; d_call: TRBD1; j_call: TRBJ1-4; cdr3_nt: TGTGCCAGCAGCCAAGATTTTGGGACAGTTAATGAAAAACTGTTTTTT; cdr3_aa: CASSQDFGTVNEKLFF
v_call: TRBV12-5; clone_size: .; d_call: TRBD1; j_call: TRBJ2-1; cdr3_nt: TGTGCTAGTGGTCGCGGACAGGGGGAGAGGGAGCAGTTCTTC; cdr3_aa: CASGRGQGEREQFF
v_call: TRBV12-3/TRBV12-4; clone_size: .; d_call: .; j_call: TRBJ1-2; cdr3_nt: TGTGCCAGCAGATTCGGACAAGAATATGGCTACACCTTC; cdr3_aa: CASRFGQEYGYTF
v_call: TRBV5-1; clone_size: .; d_call: TRBD1; j_call: TRBJ1-2; cdr3_nt: TGCGCCAGCAGCTGGACAGGGGGCGCCGATGGCTACACCTTC; cdr3_aa: CASSWTGGADGYTF
v_call: TRBV2; clone_size: .; d_call: TRBD1; j_call: TRBJ1-5; cdr3_nt: TGTGCCAGCAGGGCGGACAGGGTGAATCAGCCCCAGCATTTT; cdr3_aa: CASRADRVNQPQHF
v_call: TRBV20-1; clone_size: .; d_call: TRBD1; j_call: TRBJ2-3; cdr3_nt: TGCAGTGCTAGTGGTCTCCGGACAGGGACCTTCACAGATACGCAGTATTTT; cdr3_aa: CSASGLRTGTFTDTQYF
v_call: TRBV5-4; clone_size: .; d_call: TRBD2; j_call: TRBJ2-1; cdr3_nt: TGTGCCAGCAGCGCGTCTAGCGGGGGGTCCTACAATGAGCAGTTCTTC; cdr3_aa: CASSASSGGSYNEQFF
v_call: TRBV4-1; clone_size: .; d_call: TRBD2; j_call: TRBJ2-1; cdr3_nt: TGCGCCAGCAGCCAAGATCGGGCTAGCGGGGGAGGCGATGAGCAGTTCTTC; cdr3_aa: CASSQDRASGGGDEQFF
v_call: TRBV30; clone_size: .; d_call: .; j_call: TRBJ2-2; cdr3_nt: TGTGCCACCCGCCGAGCAGGGATCATGGCCGGGGAGCTGTTTTTT; cdr3_aa: CATRRAGIMAGELFF
v_call: TRBV19; clone_size: once; d_call: TRBD1; j_call: TRBJ1-5; cdr3_nt: TGTGCCAGTAGGGCTGGGACAGATAGCAATCAGCCCCAGCATTTT; cdr3_aa: CASRAGTDSNQPQHF
v_call: TRBV7-2; clone_size: .; d_call: .; j_call: TRBJ1-1; cdr3_nt: TGTGCCAGCAGCCCGCCCGGACACCACAAAGAAGCTTTCTTT; cdr3_aa: CASSPPGHHKEAFF
v_call: TRBV3-1/TRBV3-2; clone_size: once; d_call: .; j_call: TRBJ2-4; cdr3_nt: TGTGCCAGCAGCCCTGGGGGCCGGACTGGGGACATTCAGTACTTC; cdr3_aa: CASSPGGRTGDIQYF
v_call: TRBV6-2/TRBV6-3; clone_size: .; d_call: TRBD1; j_call: TRBJ2-1; cdr3_nt: TGTGCCAGCAGTCGACAGGGGGCAACTAGTGAGCAGTTCTTC; cdr3_aa: CASSRQGATSEQFF
v_call: TRBV3-1/TRBV3-2; clone_size: .; d_call: .; j_call: TRBJ1-2; cdr3_nt: TGTGCCAGCAGCCAAGATCCAGTCCCCCGAGGCTACACCTTC; cdr3_aa: CASSQDPVPRGYTF
v_call: TRBV12-5; clone_size: .; d_call: TRBD1; j_call: TRBJ1-2; cdr3_nt: TGTGCTAGTGGACCCATCCGGACAGGGACCTACTATGGCTACACCTTC; cdr3_aa: CASGPIRTGTYYGYTF
v_call: TRBV28; clone_size: few; d_call: .; j_call: TRBJ2-7; cdr3_nt: TGTGCCAGCAGTTTGCCCCAGGGTCCGTCGAGCCAGTACGAGCAGTACTTC; cdr3_aa: CASSLPQGPSSQYEQYF
v_call: TRBV28; clone_size: .; d_call: TRBD1; j_call: TRBJ1-5; cdr3_nt: TGTGCCAGCAGTGCAGGGGGCTTTATACAGCCCCAGCATTTT; cdr3_aa: CASSAGGFIQPQHF
v_call: TRBV19; clone_size: .; d_call: .; j_call: TRBJ1-3; cdr3_nt: TGTGCCAGTAGACCTGGGGGCGGGACTATTTCTGGAAACACCATATATTTT; cdr3_aa: CASRPGGGTISGNTIYF
v_call: TRBV28; clone_size: once; d_call: TRBD2; j_call: TRBJ2-3; cdr3_nt: TGTGCCAGCAGCTATTCGGCTAGCGGGACGGGCACGCAGTATTTT; cdr3_aa: CASSYSASGTGTQYF
v_call: TRBV28; clone_size: .; d_call: .; j_call: TRBJ2-3; cdr3_nt: TGTGCCAGCTGGGACACAAGCACAGATACGCAGTATTTT; cdr3_aa: CASWDTSTDTQYF
v_call: TRBV5-1; clone_size: .; d_call: .; j_call: TRBJ2-2; cdr3_nt: TGCGCCAGCAGTTTAGCGGCCGGGGAGCTGTTTTTT; cdr3_aa: CASSLAAGELFF
v_call: TRBV5-1; clone_size: .; d_call: TRBD2; j_call: TRBJ2-3; cdr3_nt: TGCGCCAGCAGCTTCCTAGCGGGAGGGACAGATACGCAGTATTTT; cdr3_aa: CASSFLAGGTDTQYF
v_call: TRBV13; clone_size: .; d_call: .; j_call: TRBJ2-7; cdr3_nt: TGTGCCAGCAGCTCGGACAGCCGACGAGGCGAGCAGTACTTC; cdr3_aa: CASSSDSRRGEQYF
v_call: TRBV3-1/TRBV3-2; clone_size: .; d_call: .; j_call: TRBJ1-1; cdr3_nt: TGTGCCAGCAGCCAAGGAGCCGGGACAACAAACACTGAAGCTTTCTTT; cdr3_aa: CASSQGAGTTNTEAFF